The 7 T cell receptor beta chains below come from one sample, sequenced in a study of blood T cells in healthy people across ages. A J-beta primer mix and a sample-barcoded 5' primer were used in a second PCR of roughly 7 to 12 cycles. Via MiXCR, TCRdb re-called the 5' RACE reads, giving one row per CDR3 protein. The sample records over 450,000 distinct CDR3 sequences, less than 25% being singletons. This same sample was also taken into another study, of T cells of mothers and their children.

Sequences were obtained from blood. All receptors derive from a boy under 18 in good health.

A remark on this clonotype: A much larger clone sits a single nucleotide away, making a read error possible. The rearrangement links TRBV5-1 to TRBJ2-5; D gene ambiguous. This CDR3 is 12 amino acids long. Looked up from germline, CDR1 is SGHRS and CDR2 is YFSETQ. The CDR3 sequence: CASGLERETQYF. CDR3 DNA sequence: TGCGCCAGCGGCTTGGAGCGAGAGACCCAGTACTTC.

V gene TRBV20-1 combines with J gene TRBJ2-5; 7 bases are shared with TRBD2. The J call is doubtful: the DNA matches TRBJ2-7 better. Germline V gene sequence: CDR1 DFQATT, CDR2 SNEGSKA (reference sequence). The CDR3 extends over 15 amino acids. The CDR3 DNA follows: TGCAGTGCTAGGAGCGGGATCGGGGGAAGCTACGAGCAGTACTTC. Protein product: CSARSGIGGSYEQYF.

The chain has TRBV9 and TRBJ2-1; D may correspond to TRBD1 or TRBD2 (6 bases each). The CDR3 loop spans 10 amino acids. Looked up from germline, CDR1 is SGDLS and CDR2 is YYNGEE. This CDR3 is CTGGGNEQFF. The CDR3 DNA reads as TGTACCGGAGGGGGCAATGAGCAGTTCTTC.

This clonotype was seen only a few times. One end of the junction fails to match germline, which may point to a read error. The V gene is TRBV12-3 or TRBV12-4, the J gene TRBJ2-5; D is undetermined. There are 11 residues in the CDR3. The CDR3 loop is CASSSLGTEFF. The CDR3 DNA reads as TGTGCCAGCAGTTCTTTAGGTACGGAGTTCTTC.

The gene calls are TRBV5-1 and TRBJ1-1; 7 positions agree with TRBD1. V lost 3 bases, J lost 1 base, and 6 bases stayed unmatched. The CDR3 spans 15 residues. Germline CDR1 is SGHRS and CDR2 is YFSETQ. Written as DNA, the CDR3 is TGCGCCAGCAGCTGGGACAGCCCCCCGAACACTGAAGCTTTCTTT. Translation gives CASSWDSPPNTEAFF. The whole variable domain, filled in from reference TRBV5-1 and TRBJ1-1, reads KAGVTQTPRYLIKTRGQQVTLSCSPISGHRSVSWYQQTPGQGLQFLFEYFSETQRNKGNFPGRFSGRQFSNSRSEMNVSTLELGDSALYLCASSWDSPPNTEAFFGQGTRLTVV.

The V gene is TRBV5-1, the J gene TRBJ1-1; TRBD1 agrees at 7 bases. Per the germline V gene, CDR1 is SGHRS and CDR2 is YFSETQ. Losses at the gene ends were 0 bases for V and 8 bases for J; bases not matched to a gene: 4. This CDR3 contains 13 residues. The CDR3 DNA reads TGCGCCAGCAGCTTGGGGCAGGGGGTGGAAGCTTTCTTT. This codes for CASSLGQGVEAFF.

The rearrangement links TRBV5-4 to TRBJ2-3; D is tentatively TRBD1 or TRBD2 (5 bases each). V gave up 4 bases and J gave up 2 bases, with 11 bases separating them. Germline CDR1 and CDR2: SGHNT and YYREEE (reference sequence). The CDR3 loop spans 14 amino acids. The chain's CDR3 is CASSPVGVTDTQYF. The CDR3, as DNA: TGTGCCAGCAGCCCGGTGGGGGTCACAGATACGCAGTATTTT.